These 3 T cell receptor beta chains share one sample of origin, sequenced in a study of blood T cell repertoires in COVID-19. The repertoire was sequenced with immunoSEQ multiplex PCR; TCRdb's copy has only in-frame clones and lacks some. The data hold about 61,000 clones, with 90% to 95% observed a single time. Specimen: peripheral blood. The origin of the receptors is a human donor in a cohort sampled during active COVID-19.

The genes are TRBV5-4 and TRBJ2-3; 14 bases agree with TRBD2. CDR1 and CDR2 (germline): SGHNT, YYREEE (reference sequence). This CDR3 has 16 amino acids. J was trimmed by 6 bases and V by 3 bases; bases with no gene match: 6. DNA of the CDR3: TGTGCCAGCAGCTCCCCGACTAGCGGGGGGGCGGATACGCAGTATTTT. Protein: CASSSPTSGGADTQYF.

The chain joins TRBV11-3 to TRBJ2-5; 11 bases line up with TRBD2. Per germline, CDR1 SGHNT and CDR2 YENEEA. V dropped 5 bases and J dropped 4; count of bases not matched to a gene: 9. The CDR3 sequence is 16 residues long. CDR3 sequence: CASSANPSGGLETQYF. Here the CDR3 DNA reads TGTGCCAGCAGCGCAAACCCTAGCGGGGGGTTAGAGACCCAGTACTTC.

The CDR3 here is CASSPWDRGSALHEQYF. CDR3 DNA: TGCGCCAGCAGCCCATGGGACAGGGGGAGCGCCTTGCACGAGCAGTACTTC. The chain recombines TRBV5-1 with TRBJ2-7; 11 bases agree with TRBD1. Trimming at V came to 4 bases and at J to 5 bases, leaving 14 bases not matched to a gene. This CDR3 has 17 residues. The V gene's germline CDR1 is SGHRS and CDR2 YFSETQ.